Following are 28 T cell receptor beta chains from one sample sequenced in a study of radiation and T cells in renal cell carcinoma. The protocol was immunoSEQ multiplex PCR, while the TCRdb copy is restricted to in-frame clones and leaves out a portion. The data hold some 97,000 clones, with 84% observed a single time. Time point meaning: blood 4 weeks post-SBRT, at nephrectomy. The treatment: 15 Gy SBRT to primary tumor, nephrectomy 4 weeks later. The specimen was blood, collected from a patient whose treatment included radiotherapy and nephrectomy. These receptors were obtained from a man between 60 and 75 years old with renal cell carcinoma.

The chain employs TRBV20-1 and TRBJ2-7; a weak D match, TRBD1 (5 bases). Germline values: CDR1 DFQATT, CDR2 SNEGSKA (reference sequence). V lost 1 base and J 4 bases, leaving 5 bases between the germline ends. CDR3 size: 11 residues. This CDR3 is CSARAGYEQYF. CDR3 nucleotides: TGCAGTGCTAGAGCAGGGTACGAGCAGTACTTC.

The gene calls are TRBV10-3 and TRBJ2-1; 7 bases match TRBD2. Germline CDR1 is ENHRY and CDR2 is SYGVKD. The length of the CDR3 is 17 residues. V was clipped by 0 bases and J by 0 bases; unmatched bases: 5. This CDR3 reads CAISESGAGPSYNEQFF. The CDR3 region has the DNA TGTGCCATCAGTGAGTCGGGAGCGGGGCCCTCCTACAATGAGCAGTTCTTC.

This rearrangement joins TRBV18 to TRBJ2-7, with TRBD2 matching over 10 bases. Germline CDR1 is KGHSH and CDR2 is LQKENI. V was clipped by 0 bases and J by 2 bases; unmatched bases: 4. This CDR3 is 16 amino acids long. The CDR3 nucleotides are TGTGCCAGCTCACCACCGGATAGCGGGAGGCCCTACGAGCAGTACTTC. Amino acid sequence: CASSPPDSGRPYEQYF.

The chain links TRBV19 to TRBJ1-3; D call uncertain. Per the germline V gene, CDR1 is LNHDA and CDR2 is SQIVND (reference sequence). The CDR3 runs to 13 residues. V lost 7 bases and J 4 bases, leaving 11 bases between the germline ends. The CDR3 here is CASTLLEGNTIYF. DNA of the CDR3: TGTGCCAGTACCCTTTTGGAGGGAAACACCATATATTTT.

The CDR3 sequence: CASSPGGSSYNEQFF. CDR3 sequence (DNA): TGTGCCAGCTCGCCAGGGGGCAGCTCCTACAATGAGCAGTTCTTC. V gene TRBV18 combines with J gene TRBJ2-1; TRBD1 aligns across 8 bases. Losses at the gene ends were 6 bases for V and 0 bases for J; bases not matched to a gene: 4. In germline, CDR1 is KGHSH, CDR2 LQKENI. The CDR3 is 15 residues long. Based on the CDR3 plus reference TRBV18 and TRBJ2-1, the full variable domain is NAGVMQNPRHLVRRRGQEARLRCSPMKGHSHVYWYRQLPEEGLKFMVYLQKENIIDESGMPKERFSAEFPKEGPSILRIQQVVRGDSAAYFCASSPGGSSYNEQFFGPGTRLTVL.

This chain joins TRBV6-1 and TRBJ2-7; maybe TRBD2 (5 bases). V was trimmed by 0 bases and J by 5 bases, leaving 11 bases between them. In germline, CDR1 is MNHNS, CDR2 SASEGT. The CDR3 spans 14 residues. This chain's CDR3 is CASSEAAGGNEQYF. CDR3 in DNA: TGTGCCAGCAGTGAAGCAGCCGGAGGTAACGAGCAGTACTTC.

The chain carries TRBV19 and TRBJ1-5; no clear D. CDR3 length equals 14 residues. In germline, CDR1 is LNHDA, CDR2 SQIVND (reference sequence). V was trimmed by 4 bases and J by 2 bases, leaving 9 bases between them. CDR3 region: CASSTLLGNQPQHF. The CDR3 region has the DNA TGTGCCAGTAGTACCCTACTAGGCAATCAGCCCCAGCATTTT.

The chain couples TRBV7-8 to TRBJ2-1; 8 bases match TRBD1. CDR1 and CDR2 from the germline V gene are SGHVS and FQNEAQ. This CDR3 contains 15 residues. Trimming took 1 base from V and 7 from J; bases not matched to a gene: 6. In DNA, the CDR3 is TGTGCCAGCAGCTTAGGTTGGCAGGGGGCGAATGAGCAGTTCTTC. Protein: CASSLGWQGANEQFF.

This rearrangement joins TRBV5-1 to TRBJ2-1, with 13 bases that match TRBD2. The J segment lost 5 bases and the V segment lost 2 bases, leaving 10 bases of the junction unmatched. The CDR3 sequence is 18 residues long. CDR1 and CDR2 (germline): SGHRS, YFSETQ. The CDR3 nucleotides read TGCGCCAGCAGCTTTACTTCAGGCGGACTAGCGGGAGACAATGAGCAGTTCTTC. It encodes CASSFTSGGLAGDNEQFF.

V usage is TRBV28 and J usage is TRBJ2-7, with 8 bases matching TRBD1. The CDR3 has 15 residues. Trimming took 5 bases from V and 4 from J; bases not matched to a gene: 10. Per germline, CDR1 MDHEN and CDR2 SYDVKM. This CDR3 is CASSPPGTGLYEQYF. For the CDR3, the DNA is TGTGCCAGCAGTCCGCCCGGGACAGGTCTTTACGAGCAGTACTTC.

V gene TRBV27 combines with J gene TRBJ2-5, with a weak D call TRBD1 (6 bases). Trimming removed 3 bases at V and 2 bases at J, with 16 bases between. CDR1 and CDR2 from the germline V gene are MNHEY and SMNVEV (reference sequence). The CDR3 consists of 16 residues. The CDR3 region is CASSFRWRTAQETQYF. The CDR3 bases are TGTGCCAGCAGTTTTAGGTGGAGGACAGCACAAGAGACCCAGTACTTC.

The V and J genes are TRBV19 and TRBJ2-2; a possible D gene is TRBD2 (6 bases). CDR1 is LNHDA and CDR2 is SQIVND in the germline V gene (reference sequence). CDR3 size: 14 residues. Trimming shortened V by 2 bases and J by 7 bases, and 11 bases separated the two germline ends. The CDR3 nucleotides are TGTGCCAGTAGTATACGTCGCGGGGACGGGGAGCTGTTTTTT. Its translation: CASSIRRGDGELFF. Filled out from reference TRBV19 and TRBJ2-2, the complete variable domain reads DGGITQSPKYLFRKEGQNVTLSCEQNLNHDAMYWYRQDPGQGLRLIYYSQIVNDFQKGDIAEGYSVSREKKESFPLTVTSAQKNPTAFYLCASSIRRGDGELFFGEGSRLTVL.

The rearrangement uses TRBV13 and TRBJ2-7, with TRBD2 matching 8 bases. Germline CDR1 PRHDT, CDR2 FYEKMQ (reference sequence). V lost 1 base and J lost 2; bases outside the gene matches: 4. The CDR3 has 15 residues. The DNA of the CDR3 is TGTGCCAGCAGCTTAGTTCCAGCGGGAGCCTACGAGCAGTACTTC. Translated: CASSLVPAGAYEQYF. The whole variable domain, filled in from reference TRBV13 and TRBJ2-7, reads AAGVIQSPRHLIKEKRETATLKCYPIPRHDTVYWYQQGPGQDPQFLISFYEKMQSDKGSIPDRFSAQQFSDYHSELNMSSLELGDSALYFCASSLVPAGAYEQYFGPGTRLTVT.

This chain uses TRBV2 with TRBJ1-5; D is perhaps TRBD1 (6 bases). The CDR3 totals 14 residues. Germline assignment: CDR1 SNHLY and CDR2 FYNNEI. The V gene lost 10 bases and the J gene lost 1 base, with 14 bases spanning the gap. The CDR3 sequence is CATGAGASNQPQHF. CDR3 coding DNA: TGTGCCACCGGGGCGGGGGCGAGCAATCAGCCCCAGCATTTT.

The CDR3 coding sequence is TGTGCCAGCTCACCGGGAGGGAGAGGCTACGAGCAGTACTTC. Amino acid sequence: CASSPGGRGYEQYF. The chain has TRBV18 and TRBJ2-7, with 7 bases that match TRBD2. Germline values: CDR1 KGHSH, CDR2 LQKENI. This CDR3 is built from 14 residues. Losses at the gene ends were 3 bases for V and 3 bases for J; bases not matched to a gene: 5.

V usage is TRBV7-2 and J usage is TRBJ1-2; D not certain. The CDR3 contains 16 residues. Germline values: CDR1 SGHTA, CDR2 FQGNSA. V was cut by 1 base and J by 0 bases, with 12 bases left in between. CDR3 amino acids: CASSLVGAGPNYGYTF. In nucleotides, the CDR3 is TGTGCCAGCAGCTTAGTGGGTGCGGGCCCTAACTATGGCTACACCTTC.

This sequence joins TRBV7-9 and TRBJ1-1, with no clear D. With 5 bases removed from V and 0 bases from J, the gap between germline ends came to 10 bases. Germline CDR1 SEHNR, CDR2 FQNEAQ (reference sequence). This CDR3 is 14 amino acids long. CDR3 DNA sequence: TGTGCCAGCAGCACTTCTCACATGAACACTGAAGCTTTCTTT. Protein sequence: CASSTSHMNTEAFF.

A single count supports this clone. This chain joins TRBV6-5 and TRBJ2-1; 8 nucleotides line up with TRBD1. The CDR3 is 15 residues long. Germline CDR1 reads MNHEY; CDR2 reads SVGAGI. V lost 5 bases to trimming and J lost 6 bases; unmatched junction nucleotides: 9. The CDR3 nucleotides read TGTGCCAGCAGTCCGGACAGGGCGGGCGGCAATGAGCAGTTCTTC. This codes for CASSPDRAGGNEQFF.

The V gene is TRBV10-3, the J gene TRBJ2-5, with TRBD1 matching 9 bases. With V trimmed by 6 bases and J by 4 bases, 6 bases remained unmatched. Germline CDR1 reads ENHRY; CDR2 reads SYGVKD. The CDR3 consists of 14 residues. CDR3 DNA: TGTGCCATCAGGGGGACAGGGCTTGGAGAGACCCAGTACTTC. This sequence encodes CAIRGTGLGETQYF.

The CDR3 protein is CASTGLATAGELFF. The CDR3 nucleotides read TGTGCCAGCACGGGACTAGCGACAGCCGGGGAGCTGTTTTTT. This chain joins TRBV27 and TRBJ2-2; 10 nucleotides match TRBD2. Germline-derived CDR1 and CDR2 are MNHEY and SMNVEV (reference sequence). The CDR3 extends over 14 amino acids. Trimming at V came to 7 bases and at J to 6 bases, leaving 5 bases not matched to a gene.

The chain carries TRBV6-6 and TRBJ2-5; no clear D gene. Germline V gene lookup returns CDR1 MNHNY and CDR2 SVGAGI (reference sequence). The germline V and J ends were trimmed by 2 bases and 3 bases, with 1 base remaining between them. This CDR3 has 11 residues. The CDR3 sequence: CASSYEETQYF. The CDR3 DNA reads TGTGCCAGCAGTTACGAAGAGACCCAGTACTTC.

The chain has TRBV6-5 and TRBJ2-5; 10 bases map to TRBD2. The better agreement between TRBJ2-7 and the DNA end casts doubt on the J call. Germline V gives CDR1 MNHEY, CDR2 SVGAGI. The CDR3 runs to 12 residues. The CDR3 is CASRTSGGEQYF. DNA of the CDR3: TGTGCCAGTCGGACTAGCGGCGGCGAGCAGTACTTC.

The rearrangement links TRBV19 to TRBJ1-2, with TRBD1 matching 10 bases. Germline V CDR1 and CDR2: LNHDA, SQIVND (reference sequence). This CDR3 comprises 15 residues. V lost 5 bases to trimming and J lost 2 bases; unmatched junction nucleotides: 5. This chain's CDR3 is CASSSPGQGNYGYTF. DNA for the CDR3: TGTGCCAGTAGTTCACCGGGACAGGGGAACTATGGCTACACCTTC.

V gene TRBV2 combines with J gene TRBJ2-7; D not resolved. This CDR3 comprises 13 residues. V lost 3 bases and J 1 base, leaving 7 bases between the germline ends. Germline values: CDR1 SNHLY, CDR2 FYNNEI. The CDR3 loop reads CASSEVRSYEQYF. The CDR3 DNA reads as TGTGCCAGCAGTGAGGTCAGATCCTACGAGCAGTACTTC.

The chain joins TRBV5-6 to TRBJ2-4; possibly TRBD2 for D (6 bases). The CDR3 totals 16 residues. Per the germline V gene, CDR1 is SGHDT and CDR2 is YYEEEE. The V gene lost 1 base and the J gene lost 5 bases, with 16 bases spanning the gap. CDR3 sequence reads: CASSLMGGRAENIQYF. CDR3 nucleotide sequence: TGTGCCAGCAGCTTGATGGGGGGACGTGCGGAAAACATTCAGTACTTC.

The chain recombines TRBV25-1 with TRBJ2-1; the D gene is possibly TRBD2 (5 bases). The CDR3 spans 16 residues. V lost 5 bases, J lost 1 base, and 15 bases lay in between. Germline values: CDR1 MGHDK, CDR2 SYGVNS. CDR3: CASSPAGGYSYNEQFF. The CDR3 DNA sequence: TGTGCCAGCAGTCCGGCAGGCGGGTATTCCTACAATGAGCAGTTCTTC.

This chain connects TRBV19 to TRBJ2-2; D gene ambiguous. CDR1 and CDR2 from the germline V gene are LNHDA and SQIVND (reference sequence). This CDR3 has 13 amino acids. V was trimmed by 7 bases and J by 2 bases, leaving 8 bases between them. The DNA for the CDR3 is TGTGCCAGTACCCGCGACAACACCGGGGAGCTGTTTTTT. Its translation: CASTRDNTGELFF.

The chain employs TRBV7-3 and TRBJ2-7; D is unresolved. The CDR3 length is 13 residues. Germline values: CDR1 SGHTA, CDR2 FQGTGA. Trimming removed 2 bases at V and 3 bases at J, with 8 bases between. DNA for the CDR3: TGTGCCAGCAGCTTATCGGGCAGCTACGAGCAGTACTTC. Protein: CASSLSGSYEQYF.